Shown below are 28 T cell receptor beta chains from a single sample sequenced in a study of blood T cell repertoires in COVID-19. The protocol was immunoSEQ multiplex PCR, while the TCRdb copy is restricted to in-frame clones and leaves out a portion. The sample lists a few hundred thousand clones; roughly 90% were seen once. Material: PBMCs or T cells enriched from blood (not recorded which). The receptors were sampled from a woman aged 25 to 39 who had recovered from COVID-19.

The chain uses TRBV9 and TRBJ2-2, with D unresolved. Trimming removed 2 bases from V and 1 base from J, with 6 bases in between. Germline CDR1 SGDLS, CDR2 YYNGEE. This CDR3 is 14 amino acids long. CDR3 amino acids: CASSVTQNTGELFF. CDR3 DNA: TGTGCCAGCAGCGTCACTCAGAACACCGGGGAGCTGTTTTTT.

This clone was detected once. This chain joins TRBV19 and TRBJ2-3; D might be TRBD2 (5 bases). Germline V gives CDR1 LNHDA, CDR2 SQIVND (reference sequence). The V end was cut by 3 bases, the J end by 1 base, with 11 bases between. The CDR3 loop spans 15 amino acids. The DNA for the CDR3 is TGTGCCAGTAGTATTTACGGGGTGGGCACAGATACGCAGTATTTT. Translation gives CASSIYGVGTDTQYF.

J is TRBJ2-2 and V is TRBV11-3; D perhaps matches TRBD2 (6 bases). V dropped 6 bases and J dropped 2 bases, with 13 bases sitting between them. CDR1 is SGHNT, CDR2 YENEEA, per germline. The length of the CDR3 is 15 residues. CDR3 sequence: CASSSGLQNTGELFF. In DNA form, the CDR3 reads TGTGCCAGCAGTTCGGGACTCCAAAACACCGGGGAGCTGTTTTTT.

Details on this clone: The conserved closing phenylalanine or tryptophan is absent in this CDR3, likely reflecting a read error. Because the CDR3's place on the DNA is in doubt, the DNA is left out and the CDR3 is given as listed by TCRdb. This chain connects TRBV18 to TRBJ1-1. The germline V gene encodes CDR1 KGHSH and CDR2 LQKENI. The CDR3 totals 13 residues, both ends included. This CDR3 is CASSIEDGSNVLL.

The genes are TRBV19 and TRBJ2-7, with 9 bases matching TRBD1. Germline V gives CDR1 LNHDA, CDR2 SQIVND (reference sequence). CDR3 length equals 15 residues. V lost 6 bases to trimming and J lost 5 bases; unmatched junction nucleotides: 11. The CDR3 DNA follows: TGTGCCAGTAGCCCCGGGACAGGGTCAGCACACGAGCAGTACTTC. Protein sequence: CASSPGTGSAHEQYF.

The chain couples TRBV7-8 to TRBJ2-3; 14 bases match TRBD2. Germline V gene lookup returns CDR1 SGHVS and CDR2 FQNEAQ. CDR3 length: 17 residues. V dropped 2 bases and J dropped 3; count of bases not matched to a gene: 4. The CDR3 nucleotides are TGTGCCAGCAGCTTACTGACTAGCGGGGGGGCTACAGATACGCAGTATTTT. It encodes CASSLLTSGGATDTQYF.

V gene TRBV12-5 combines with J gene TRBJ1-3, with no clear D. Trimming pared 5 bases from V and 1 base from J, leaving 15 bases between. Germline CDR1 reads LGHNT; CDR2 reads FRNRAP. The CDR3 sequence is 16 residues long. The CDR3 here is CASGPPHGSSGNTIYF. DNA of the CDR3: TGTGCTAGTGGTCCCCCCCACGGGTCTTCTGGAAACACCATATATTTT.

CDR3 sequence: CAWSRGPDTQYF. CDR3 nucleotide sequence: TGTGCCTGGAGTAGGGGCCCAGATACGCAGTATTTT. The rearrangement uses TRBV30 and TRBJ2-3; possible D gene TRBD1, 5 bases. Germline V gene sequence: CDR1 GTSNPN, CDR2 SVGIG (reference sequence). Deletions cut 2 bases from V and 4 bases from J, with 7 bases between. The CDR3 length is 12 residues.

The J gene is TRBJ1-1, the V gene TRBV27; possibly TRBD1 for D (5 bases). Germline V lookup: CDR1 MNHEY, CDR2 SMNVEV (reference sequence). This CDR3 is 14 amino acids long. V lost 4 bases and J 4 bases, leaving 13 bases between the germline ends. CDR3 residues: CASSSGQSSTEAFF. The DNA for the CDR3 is TGTGCCAGCAGTTCAGGGCAGTCGAGCACTGAAGCTTTCTTT.

The CDR3 loop reads CASSPRHAAYEQYF. DNA of the CDR3: TGTGCCAGCAGTCCCCGACACGCTGCCTACGAGCAGTACTTC. The chain employs TRBV27 and TRBJ2-7, with D uncertain. The ends were cut back, 5 bases at V and 2 bases at J, with 13 bases in the middle. Looked up from germline, CDR1 is MNHEY and CDR2 is SMNVEV (reference sequence). The CDR3 has 14 residues.

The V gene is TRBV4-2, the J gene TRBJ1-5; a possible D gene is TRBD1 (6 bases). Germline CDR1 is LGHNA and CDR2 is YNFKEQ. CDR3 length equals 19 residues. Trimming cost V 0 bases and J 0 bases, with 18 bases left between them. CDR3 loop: CASSQEFVLDRDSNQPQHF. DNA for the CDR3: TGTGCCAGCAGCCAAGAATTCGTGCTGGACAGAGATAGCAATCAGCCCCAGCATTTT.

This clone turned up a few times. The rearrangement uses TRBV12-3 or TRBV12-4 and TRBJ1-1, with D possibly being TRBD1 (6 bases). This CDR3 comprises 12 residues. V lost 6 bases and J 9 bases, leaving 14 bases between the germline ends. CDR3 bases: TGTGCCAGCAGCGATGACAGGACTCAAGCTTTCTTT. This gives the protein CASSDDRTQAFF.

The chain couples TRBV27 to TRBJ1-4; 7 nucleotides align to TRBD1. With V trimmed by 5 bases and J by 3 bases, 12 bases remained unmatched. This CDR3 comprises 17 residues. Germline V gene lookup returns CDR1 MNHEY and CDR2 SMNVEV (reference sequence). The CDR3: CASSHLPRGQANEKLFF. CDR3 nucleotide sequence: TGTGCCAGCAGTCACCTGCCGAGGGGGCAGGCTAATGAAAAACTGTTTTTT.

CDR3 in DNA: TGTGCCAGCAGTTTGTCACGGGGTGGCGGCTACACCTTC. Encoded protein: CASSLSRGGGYTF. The chain combines TRBV12-3 or TRBV12-4 with TRBJ1-2; D gene ambiguous. The V gene lost 3 bases and the J gene lost 8 bases, with 13 bases spanning the gap. The CDR3 runs to 13 residues.

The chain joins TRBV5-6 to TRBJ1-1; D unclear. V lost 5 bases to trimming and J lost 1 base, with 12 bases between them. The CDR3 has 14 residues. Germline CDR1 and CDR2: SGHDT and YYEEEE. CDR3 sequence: CASREGAWNTEAFF. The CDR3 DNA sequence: TGTGCCAGCAGGGAGGGAGCATGGAACACTGAAGCTTTCTTT.

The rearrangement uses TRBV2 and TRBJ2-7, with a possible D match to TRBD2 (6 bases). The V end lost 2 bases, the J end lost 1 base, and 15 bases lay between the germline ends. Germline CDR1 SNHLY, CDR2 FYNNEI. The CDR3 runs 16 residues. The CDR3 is CASSEPRGGGSYEQYF. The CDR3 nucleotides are TGTGCCAGCAGTGAACCTAGGGGCGGAGGGTCCTACGAGCAGTACTTC.

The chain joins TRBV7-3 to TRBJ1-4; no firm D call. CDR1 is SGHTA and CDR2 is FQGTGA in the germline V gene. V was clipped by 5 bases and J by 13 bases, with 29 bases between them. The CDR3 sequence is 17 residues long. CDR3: CASSLRPAGGIMEGLFF. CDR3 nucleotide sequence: TGTGCCAGCAGCCTCCGACCAGCCGGCGGGATAATGGAGGGACTGTTTTTT.

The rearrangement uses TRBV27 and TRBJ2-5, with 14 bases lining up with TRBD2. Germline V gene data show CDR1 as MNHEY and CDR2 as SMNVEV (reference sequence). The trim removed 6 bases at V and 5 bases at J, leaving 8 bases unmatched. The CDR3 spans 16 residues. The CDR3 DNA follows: TGTGCCAGCAGCATGACTAGCGGGAGGGCCGGGGAGACCCAGTACTTC. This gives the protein CASSMTSGRAGETQYF.

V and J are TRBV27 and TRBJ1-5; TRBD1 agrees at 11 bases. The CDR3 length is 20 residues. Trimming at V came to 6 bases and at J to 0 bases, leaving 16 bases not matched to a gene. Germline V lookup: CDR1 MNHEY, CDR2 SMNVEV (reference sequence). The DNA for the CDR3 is TGTGCCAGCAGGCCCGCGGACAGGGGGCCTACTACCTATAGCAATCAGCCCCAGCATTTT. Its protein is CASRPADRGPTTYSNQPQHF.

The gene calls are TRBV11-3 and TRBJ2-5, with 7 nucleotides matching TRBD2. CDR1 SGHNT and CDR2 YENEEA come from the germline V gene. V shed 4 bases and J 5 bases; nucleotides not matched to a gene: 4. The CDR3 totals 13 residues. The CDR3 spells CASSSPGGETQYF. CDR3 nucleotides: TGTGCCAGCAGCTCCCCCGGGGGGGAGACCCAGTACTTC.

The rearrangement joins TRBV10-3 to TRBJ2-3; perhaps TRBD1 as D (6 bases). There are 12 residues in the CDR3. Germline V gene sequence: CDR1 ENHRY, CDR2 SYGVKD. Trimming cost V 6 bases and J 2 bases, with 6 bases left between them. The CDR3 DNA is TGTGCCATCAGGGGGGCCACAGATACGCAGTATTTT. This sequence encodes CAIRGATDTQYF.

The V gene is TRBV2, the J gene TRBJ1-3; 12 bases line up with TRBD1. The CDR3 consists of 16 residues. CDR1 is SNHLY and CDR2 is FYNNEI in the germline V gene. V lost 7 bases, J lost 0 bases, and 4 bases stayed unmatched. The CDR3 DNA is TGTGCCAGCACCGGGACAGGGGGCTTCTCTGGAAACACCATATATTTT. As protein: CASTGTGGFSGNTIYF.

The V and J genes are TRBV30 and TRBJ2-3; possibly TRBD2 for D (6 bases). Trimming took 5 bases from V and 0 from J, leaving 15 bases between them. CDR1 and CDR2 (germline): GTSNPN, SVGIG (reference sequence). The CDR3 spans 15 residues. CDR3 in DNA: TGTGCCTGGGACGGTAGCGGAACTAGCACAGATACGCAGTATTTT. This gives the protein CAWDGSGTSTDTQYF.

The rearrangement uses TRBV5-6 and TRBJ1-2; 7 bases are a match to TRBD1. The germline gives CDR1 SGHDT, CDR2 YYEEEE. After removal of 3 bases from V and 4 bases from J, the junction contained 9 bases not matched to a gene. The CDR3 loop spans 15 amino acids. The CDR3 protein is CASSSPKDRAYGYTF. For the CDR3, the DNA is TGTGCCAGCAGCTCTCCGAAAGACAGGGCCTATGGCTACACCTTC.

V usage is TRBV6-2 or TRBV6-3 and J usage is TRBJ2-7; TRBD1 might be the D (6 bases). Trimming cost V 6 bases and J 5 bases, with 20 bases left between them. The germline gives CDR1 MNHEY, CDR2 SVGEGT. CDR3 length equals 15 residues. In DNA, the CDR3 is TGTGCCAGCAGCCCGGACGTCACAGGGAACCACGAGCAGTACTTC. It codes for CASSPDVTGNHEQYF.

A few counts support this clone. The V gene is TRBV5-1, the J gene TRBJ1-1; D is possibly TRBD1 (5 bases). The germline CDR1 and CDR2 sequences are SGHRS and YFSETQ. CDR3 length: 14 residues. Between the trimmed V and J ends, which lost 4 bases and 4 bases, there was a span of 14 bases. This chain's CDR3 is CASSRDGHSTEAFF. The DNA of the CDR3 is TGCGCCAGCAGCCGAGACGGACATTCCACTGAAGCTTTCTTT.

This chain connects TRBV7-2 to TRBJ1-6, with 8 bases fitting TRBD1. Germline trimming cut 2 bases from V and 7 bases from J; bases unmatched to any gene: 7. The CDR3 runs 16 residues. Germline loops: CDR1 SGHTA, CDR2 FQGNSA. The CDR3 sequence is CASSLRSDRGNSPLHF. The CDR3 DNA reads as TGTGCCAGCAGCTTACGTAGCGACAGGGGAAATTCACCCCTCCACTTT.

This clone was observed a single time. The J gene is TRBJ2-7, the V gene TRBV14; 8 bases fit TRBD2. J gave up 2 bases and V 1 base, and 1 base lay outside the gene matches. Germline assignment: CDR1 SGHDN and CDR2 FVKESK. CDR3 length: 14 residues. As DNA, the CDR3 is TGTGCCAGCAGCCAAGGTAGCGGGGCCTACGAGCAGTACTTC. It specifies CASSQGSGAYEQYF.